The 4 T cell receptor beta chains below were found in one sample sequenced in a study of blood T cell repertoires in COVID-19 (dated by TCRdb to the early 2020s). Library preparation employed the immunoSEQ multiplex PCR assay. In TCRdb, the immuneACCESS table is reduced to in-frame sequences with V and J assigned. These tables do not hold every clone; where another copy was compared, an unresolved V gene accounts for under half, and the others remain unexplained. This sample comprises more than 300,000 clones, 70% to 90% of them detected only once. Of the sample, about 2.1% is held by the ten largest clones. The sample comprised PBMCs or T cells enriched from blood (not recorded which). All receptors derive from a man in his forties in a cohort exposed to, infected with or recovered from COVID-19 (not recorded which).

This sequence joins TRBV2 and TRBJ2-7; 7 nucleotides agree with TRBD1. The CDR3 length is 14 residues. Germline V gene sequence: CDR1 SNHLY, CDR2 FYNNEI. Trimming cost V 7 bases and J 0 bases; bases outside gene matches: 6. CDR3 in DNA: TGTGCCAGCACCCGGGACAGTATCTCCTACGAGCAGTACTTC. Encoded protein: CASTRDSISYEQYF. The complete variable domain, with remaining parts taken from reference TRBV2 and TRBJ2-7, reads EPEVTQTPSHQVTQMGQEVILRCVPISNHLYFYWYRQILGQKVEFLVSFYNNEISEKSEIFDDQFSVERPDGSNFTLKIRSTKLEDSAMYFCASTRDSISYEQYFGPGTRLTVT.

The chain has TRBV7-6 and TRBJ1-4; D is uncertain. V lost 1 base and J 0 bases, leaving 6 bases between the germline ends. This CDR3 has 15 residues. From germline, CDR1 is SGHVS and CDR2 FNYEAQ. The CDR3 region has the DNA TGTGCCAGCAGCTTAGGAGGGACAACTAATGAAAAACTGTTTTTT. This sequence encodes CASSLGGTTNEKLFF.

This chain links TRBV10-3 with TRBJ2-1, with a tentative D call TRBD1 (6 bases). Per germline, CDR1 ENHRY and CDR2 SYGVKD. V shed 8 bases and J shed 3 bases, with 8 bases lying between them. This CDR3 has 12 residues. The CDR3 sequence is CAIGGLYNEQFF. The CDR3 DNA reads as TGTGCCATCGGGGGCCTCTACAATGAGCAGTTCTTC.

CDR3 sequence (DNA): TGTGCCAGTAGGGGACAGGGCTCCTACGAGCAGTACTTC. It specifies CASRGQGSYEQYF. The chain is built from TRBV19 and TRBJ2-7; 9 bases are a match to TRBD1. CDR1 LNHDA and CDR2 SQIVND come from the germline V gene (reference sequence). The CDR3 length is 13 residues. The V and J ends lost 6 bases and 0 bases, in that order; junction bases with no gene match: 0.